Below are 3 T cell receptor beta chains sequenced from a single sample in a study of blood T cell repertoires in COVID-19. Libraries were prepared by immunoSEQ multiplex PCR; TCRdb keeps only in-frame clonotypes and omits some of them. The sample lists roughly 400,000 clones, approximately 90% seen once, with just over 0.85% in the top ten. Specimen: PBMCs or T cells enriched from blood (not recorded which). The receptors shown here come from a middle-aged woman who had been exposed to COVID-19.

This clone was found a few times. This sequence joins TRBV5-8 and TRBJ1-5; a weak D match, TRBD1 (6 bases). The CDR3 spans 13 residues. Germline V gives CDR1 SGHTS, CDR2 YDEGEE. V lost 3 bases to trimming and J lost 10 bases, with 14 bases between them. In nucleotides, the CDR3 is TGTGCCAGCAGCTGGGGGAGGGGGGGACCCCAGCATTTT. Protein sequence: CASSWGRGGPQHF.

The chain links TRBV5-4 to TRBJ2-5; 8 positions match TRBD2. V lost 4 bases and J lost 3; bases outside the gene matches: 5. The germline V gene has CDR1 SGHNT and CDR2 YYREEE (reference sequence). The CDR3 covers 14 residues. The CDR3 DNA is TGTGCCAGCAGCCGAGAACTAGCGGAAGAGACCCAGTACTTC. The encoded protein is CASSRELAEETQYF.

The chain is built from TRBV11-2 and TRBJ2-7; TRBD1 aligns across 9 bases. The CDR3 consists of 15 residues. V lost 5 bases, J lost 0 bases, and 5 bases stayed unmatched. Germline-derived CDR1 and CDR2 are SGHAT and FQNNGV. CDR3 nucleotide sequence: TGTGCCAGCAGCCCGCTGGGACAGGGCTCCTACGAGCAGTACTTC. Encoded protein: CASSPLGQGSYEQYF.